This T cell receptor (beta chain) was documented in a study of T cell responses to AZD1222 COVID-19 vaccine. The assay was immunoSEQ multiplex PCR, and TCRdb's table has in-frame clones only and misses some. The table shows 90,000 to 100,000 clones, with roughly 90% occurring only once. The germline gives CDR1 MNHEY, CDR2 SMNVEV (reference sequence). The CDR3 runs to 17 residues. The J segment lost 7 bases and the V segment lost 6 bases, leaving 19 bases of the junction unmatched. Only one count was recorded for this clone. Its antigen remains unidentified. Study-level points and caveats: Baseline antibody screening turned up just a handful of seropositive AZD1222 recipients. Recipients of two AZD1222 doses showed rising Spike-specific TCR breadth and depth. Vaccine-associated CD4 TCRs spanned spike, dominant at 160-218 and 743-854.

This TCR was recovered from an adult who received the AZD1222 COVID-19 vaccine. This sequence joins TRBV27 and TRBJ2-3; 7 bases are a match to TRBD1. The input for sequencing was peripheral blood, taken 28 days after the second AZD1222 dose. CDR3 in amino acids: CASRTGTARRGLNTQYF. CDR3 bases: TGTGCCAGCAGAACCGGGACAGCGCGCAGGGGCCTCAATACGCAGTATTTT.